The 29 T cell receptor beta chains presented below share a single source sample, sequenced in a study of T cells in Graves' hyperthyroidism and ophthalmopathy. RNA transcripts provided the source from which TCR beta CDR3 regions were amplified. The HTBI primer set drove a first-round RT-PCR of the TCR CDR3. One entry per CDR3 protein, called by TCRdb with MiXCR from the multiplex PCR reads. The profile covers around 400,000 distinct CDR3 sequences, with 20% to 30% appearing a single time and 73% taken by the ten largest. Material for sequencing was blood. The receptors originated from a man aged 50 to 60 with Graves' hyperthyroidism.

This clonotype was recorded a few times. DNA for the CDR3: TGTGCCAGCAGCCGACCGGGACTAGGTATGTTCTTC. Its protein product is CASSRPGLGMFF. V is TRBV3-1 and J is TRBJ2-1; 8 bases are a match to TRBD2. With 4 bases clipped from V and 15 bases from J, the junction kept 8 bases outside the gene matches. CDR1 and CDR2 from the germline V gene are LGHDT and YNNKEL (reference sequence). This CDR3 region has 12 residues.

This clonotype was counted ten times or more. The chain employs TRBV7-2 and TRBJ2-1; tentatively, D is TRBD2 (5 bases). Trimming removed 3 bases at V and 0 bases at J, with 9 bases between. This CDR3 is 15 amino acids long. Germline lookup yields CDR1 SGHTA and CDR2 FQGNSA. CDR3 loop: CASSFGRGSYNEQFF. The DNA of the CDR3 is TGTGCCAGCAGCTTCGGACGGGGCTCCTACAATGAGCAGTTCTTC.

This chain connects TRBV12-3 or TRBV12-4 to TRBJ2-1; D possibly corresponds to TRBD2 (5 bases). The CDR3 sequence is 14 residues long. Trimming took 6 bases from V and 5 from J, leaving 14 bases between them. The CDR3 loop is CASRPRGGNNEQFF. The CDR3 DNA sequence: TGTGCCAGCAGACCCAGAGGAGGAAACAATGAGCAGTTCTTC.

This clonotype was found a few times. The chain joins TRBV6-1 to TRBJ2-7, with D unresolved. V was clipped by 6 bases and J by 4 bases, with 7 bases between them. Germline assignment: CDR1 MNHNS and CDR2 SASEGT. This CDR3 spans 11 amino acids. CDR3 loop: CASRALYEQYF. As DNA, the CDR3 is TGTGCCAGCAGGGCCTTATACGAGCAGTACTTC.

There are a few counts of this clonotype. The V and J genes are TRBV2 and TRBJ2-3, with TRBD2 identical over 8 bases. The CDR3 has 13 amino acids. The germline V gene encodes CDR1 SNHLY and CDR2 FYNNEI. J lost 5 bases, V lost 7 bases, and 5 bases had no gene match. Written as DNA, the CDR3 is TGTGCCAGCAATGGACTAGCTCAAGATACGCAGTATTTT. Encoded protein: CASNGLAQDTQYF.

This clonotype showed up many times. The chain recombines TRBV29-1 with TRBJ1-1; perhaps TRBD1 as D (6 bases). CDR3 length equals 12 residues. CDR1 and CDR2 (germline): SQVTM, ANQGSEA. Trimming stripped 7 bases from V and 1 base from J, with 10 bases between. CDR3 in DNA: TGCAGCGCGGACAGCCAGAACACTGAAGCTTTCTTT. This encodes CSADSQNTEAFF.

This clonotype was counted only a few times. This chain connects TRBV29-1 to TRBJ2-3; D not resolved. V lost 3 bases and J 6 bases, leaving 10 bases between the germline ends. The CDR3 loop spans 12 amino acids. Germline CDR1 SQVTM, CDR2 ANQGSEA. The CDR3 protein is CSVDLSGDTQYF. DNA of the CDR3: TGCAGCGTTGACCTCTCGGGTGATACGCAGTATTTT.

This clonotype was seen only a few times. The chain combines TRBV7-9 with TRBJ2-3; D may be TRBD1 (6 bases). V lost 6 bases and J 5 bases, leaving 18 bases between the germline ends. This CDR3 is built from 15 residues. Germline V lookup: CDR1 SEHNR, CDR2 FQNEAQ (reference sequence). The CDR3 DNA is TGTGCCAGCAGTTTCGCCGGGACACGGGGAGATACGCAGTATTTT. Translating it yields CASSFAGTRGDTQYF.

The chain employs TRBV7-2 and TRBJ2-7, with 8 bases matching TRBD2. V trimming: 5 bases; J trimming: 3 bases; junction bases outside the gene matches: 9. The CDR3 totals 15 residues. The germline gives CDR1 SGHTA, CDR2 FQGNSA. DNA of the CDR3: TGTGCCAGCAGCCAAGATAACGCGGGAGGCTACGAGCAGTACTTC. Residues: CASSQDNAGGYEQYF.

The chain joins TRBV5-1 to TRBJ2-1, with 7 bases lining up with TRBD1. Germline V CDR1 and CDR2: SGHRS, YFSETQ. CDR3 length: 16 residues. With V trimmed by 4 bases and J by 8 bases, 15 bases remained unmatched. CDR3 bases: TGCGCCAGCAGCCCAAGACAGGGAACCGGGGTGGATGAGCAGTTCTTC. It encodes CASSPRQGTGVDEQFF.

At least ten counts were recorded for this clonotype. V usage is TRBV12-3 or TRBV12-4 and J usage is TRBJ2-7, with 7 bases fitting TRBD2. The J segment lost 6 bases and the V segment lost 6 bases, leaving 8 bases of the junction unmatched. This CDR3 has 13 residues. The CDR3 here is CASSFREGGEQYF. DNA for the CDR3: TGTGCCAGCAGCTTCAGGGAGGGAGGCGAGCAGTACTTC.

The chain has TRBV7-9 and TRBJ2-7; D tentatively fits TRBD1 or TRBD2 (5 bases each). Trimming cost V 9 bases and J 0 bases, with 21 bases left between them. CDR3 size: 16 residues. Per the germline V gene, CDR1 is SEHNR and CDR2 is FQNEAQ (reference sequence). Here the CDR3 reads CASSIEGPWSSYEQYF. The CDR3 nucleotides are TGTGCCAGTAGTATAGAGGGGCCGTGGAGCTCCTACGAGCAGTACTTC. The variable domain in full, with the rest retrieved from reference TRBV7-9 and TRBJ2-7, is DTGVSQNPRHKITKRGQNVTFRCDPISEHNRLYWYRQTLGQGPEFLTYFQNEAQLEKSRLLSDRFSAERPKGSFSTLEIQRTEQGDSAMYLCASSIEGPWSSYEQYFGPGTRLTVT.

The chain has TRBV7-8 and TRBJ2-5; maybe TRBD2 (5 bases). Germline V CDR1 and CDR2: SGHVS, FQNEAQ. Trimming took off 3 bases at V and 0 bases at J, with 11 bases between the two ends. The CDR3 sequence is 15 residues long. Here the CDR3 DNA reads TGTGCCAGCAGCTTCCCTAGCTGGTACCAAGAGACCCAGTACTTC. It specifies CASSFPSWYQETQYF.

This clonotype was observed at least ten times. The V and J genes are TRBV6-2 or TRBV6-3 and TRBJ2-3; no reliable D call. CDR3 size: 11 residues. Germline V gene sequence: CDR1 MNHEY, CDR2 SVGEGT. V was trimmed by 7 bases and J by 2 bases, leaving 4 bases between them. As DNA, the CDR3 is TGTGCCAGCACCACCACAGATACGCAGTATTTT. Its protein is CASTTTDTQYF.

The chain recombines TRBV9 with TRBJ2-5; no clear D. CDR1 is SGDLS and CDR2 is YYNGEE in the germline V gene. CDR3 size: 14 residues. V lost 0 bases to trimming and J lost 4 bases, with 10 bases between them. The CDR3 DNA reads as TGTGCCAGCAGCGTAGGGGTGGTGGGAGAGACCCAGTACTTC. Translating gives CASSVGVVGETQYF.

This rearrangement joins TRBV6-2 or TRBV6-3 to TRBJ1-1, with D possibly TRBD1 on 5 matching bases. CDR1 is MNHEY, CDR2 SVGEGT, per germline. Trimming took 7 bases from V and 1 from J, leaving 7 bases between them. There are 12 residues in the CDR3. Written as DNA, the CDR3 is TGTGCCAGCAACAGGCAGAACACTGAAGCTTTCTTT. Translation gives CASNRQNTEAFF.

Notes on this clonotype: An end of the junction does not agree with germline; a read error may underlie this. The rearrangement links TRBV7-3 to TRBJ2-1; TRBD2 matches 10 bases. This CDR3 has 20 residues. The germline V gene encodes CDR1 SGHTA and CDR2 FQGTGA. The CDR3 bases are TGCGCCAGCAGCCAAGAACCCCAGCTAGCGGGAGACATCTCCTACAATGAGCAGTTCTTC. Its protein is CASSQEPQLAGDISYNEQFF.

Turning to this clonotype: A junction end diverges from the germline sequence, so it may reflect a read error. The V and J genes are TRBV7-3 and TRBJ2-7; 10 bases agree with TRBD2. The germline CDR1 and CDR2 sequences are SGHTA and FQGTGA. The CDR3 extends over 14 amino acids. In DNA, the CDR3 is TGCGCCAGCAGCGTCACTAGCGGGACCCGAGAGCAGTACTTC. It yields the protein CASSVTSGTREQYF.

About this clonotype itself: This could be a read error, since a much larger clone is one nucleotide away. This chain connects TRBV11-3 to TRBJ2-1, with D perhaps matching TRBD2 (6 bases). Germline loops: CDR1 SGHNT, CDR2 YENEEA. The CDR3 is 15 residues long. Trimming stripped 2 bases from V and 7 bases from J, with 15 bases between. This chain's CDR3 is CASSLLPGVSNEQFF. The DNA of the CDR3 is TGTGCCAGCAGCTTACTACCGGGAGTGTCGAATGAGCAGTTCTTC.

This clonotype was found a few times. This chain connects TRBV5-1 to TRBJ2-7; 10 nucleotides align to TRBD2. V lost 1 base, J lost 5 bases, and 9 bases stayed unmatched. Germline V gene data show CDR1 as SGHRS and CDR2 as YFSETQ. The CDR3 runs to 16 residues. The CDR3 sequence: CASSLLPGTSADEQYF. The CDR3 nucleotides read TGCGCCAGCAGCTTGCTTCCCGGGACTAGCGCTGACGAGCAGTACTTC.

This clonotype was seen only a few times. The gene calls are TRBV14 and TRBJ2-1; D is unresolved. The CDR3 extends over 14 amino acids. The germline V and J ends were trimmed by 4 bases and 9 bases, with 16 bases remaining between them. Germline V CDR1 and CDR2: SGHDN, FVKESK. For the CDR3, the DNA is TGTGCCAGCAGCCCCCTGTTGTATAGCAGTGAGCAGTTCTTC. The encoded protein is CASSPLLYSSEQFF.

The CDR3 DNA follows: TGTGCCAGCAGCGAAACTAGCGGGAGTAAAACCGGGGAGCTGTTTTTT. The encoded protein is CASSETSGSKTGELFF. V gene TRBV3-1 combines with J gene TRBJ2-2, with TRBD2 matching over 11 bases. The CDR3 contains 16 residues. CDR1 is LGHDT and CDR2 is YNNKEL in the germline V gene (reference sequence). After removal of 5 bases from V and 5 bases from J, the junction contained 7 bases not matched to a gene.

This clonotype was detected many times. The chain couples TRBV30 to TRBJ1-1; no reliable D call. The germline V gene encodes CDR1 GTSNPN and CDR2 SVGIG (reference sequence). Trimming removed 3 bases from V and 0 bases from J, with 14 bases in between. This CDR3 contains 15 residues. The CDR3 sequence is CAWRDEPDLNTEAFF. The CDR3 nucleotides read TGTGCCTGGAGGGATGAACCTGACCTGAACACTGAAGCTTTCTTT.

A word on this clonotype: A much bigger clone sits one base away, suggesting this may be a read error. V usage is TRBV3-1 and J usage is TRBJ1-1; 7 bases agree with TRBD1. The CDR3 extends over 14 amino acids. V dropped 4 bases and J dropped 2; count of bases not matched to a gene: 4. Germline CDR1 and CDR2: LGHDT and YNNKEL (reference sequence). CDR3 nucleotide sequence: TGTGCCAGCAGCCGAACAGGGGATAACACTGAAGCTTTCTTT. Translation gives CASSRTGDNTEAFF.

This clonotype was picked up many times. The chain couples TRBV7-2 to TRBJ2-7; D is unresolved. V dropped 5 bases and J dropped 2 bases, with 16 bases sitting between them. CDR1 and CDR2 (germline): SGHTA, FQGNSA. The CDR3 is made up of 15 amino acids. The CDR3 sequence is CASSHNSRMAYEQYF. Written as DNA, the CDR3 is TGTGCCAGCAGCCACAACTCAAGGATGGCCTACGAGCAGTACTTC.

The chain employs TRBV19 and TRBJ1-5, with D hard to call. CDR1 is LNHDA, CDR2 SQIVND, per germline (reference sequence). CDR3 length: 15 amino acids. V was shortened by 3 bases and J by 0 bases, with 9 bases between the two germline ends. The CDR3 loop reads CASSMAGGSNQPQHF. DNA for the CDR3: TGTGCCAGTAGTATGGCAGGTGGTAGCAATCAGCCCCAGCATTTT.

The chain carries TRBV10-3 and TRBJ2-7; D not certain. The V gene's germline CDR1 is ENHRY and CDR2 SYGVKD. Between the trimmed V and J ends, which lost 4 bases and 0 bases, there was a span of 13 bases. This CDR3 has 15 amino acids. Here the CDR3 DNA reads TGTGCCATCAGTGGCGAGACATCATCCTCCTACGAGCAGTACTTC. Protein: CAISGETSSSYEQYF.

V gene TRBV29-1 combines with J gene TRBJ2-5; D unresolved. Trimming stripped 0 bases from V and 2 bases from J, with 13 bases between. Germline CDR1 is SQVTM and CDR2 is ANQGSEA. This CDR3 spans 15 amino acids. This chain's CDR3 is CSVEDPSTLQETQYF. The CDR3 DNA reads TGCAGCGTTGAAGATCCTTCTACACTTCAAGAGACCCAGTACTTC.

The rearrangement joins TRBV28 to TRBJ2-5, with TRBD1 identical over 8 bases. Per the germline V gene, CDR1 is MDHEN and CDR2 is SYDVKM. V gave up 6 bases and J gave up 5 bases; unmatched junction bases: 14. This CDR3 is built from 16 residues. CDR3 sequence reads: CASSSLGQGHRETQYF. Here the CDR3 DNA reads TGTGCCAGCAGCTCTCTCGGACAGGGCCATCGGGAGACCCAGTACTTC.